This TCR beta chain is drawn from a study of blood T cell repertoires in COVID-19. In the study overall: Some COVID-19 samples were acute and others convalescent; all came from the United States, Italy and Spain. The cDNA or gDNA used as material had been derived from T cells, B-cell-depleted T cells, or PBMCs.

The V gene lost 1 base and the J gene lost 4 bases, with 13 bases spanning the gap. This CDR3 has 15 residues. CDR1 is SGHVS, CDR2 FNYEAQ, per germline. Original processing methods: Amplified reference gene primers provided the basis for estimating nucleated cell counts. The protocol was immunoSEQ multiplex PCR, while the TCRdb copy is restricted to in-frame clones and leaves out a portion. That table is the source of V, J and clone size, and D and trimming were worked out from the DNA. The data show hundreds of thousands of clones, with 65% to 85% seen just once and approximately 7.4% held by the top ten.

The chain has TRBV7-6 and TRBJ1-1, with no clear D. The sample was peripheral blood. The source of this sequence is a woman between 50 and 59 years old with acute or convalescent COVID-19. Here the CDR3 DNA reads TGTGCCAGCAGCTTAGTGGAGGGCACGGGCACTGAAGCTTTCTTT. Protein: CASSLVEGTGTEAFF.